This entry describes one T cell receptor beta chain. The sample comes from a study of blood T cell repertoires in COVID-19. Across the whole study: The United States, Italy and Spain were the sources of the acute and convalescent COVID-19 samples.

There are 13 residues in the CDR3. V lost 5 bases and J 4 bases, leaving 9 bases between the germline ends. The method was immunoSEQ multiplex PCR; TCRdb's version includes in-frame clones alone and lacks a portion of them. Of about 110,000 clones in the sample, approximately 80% were seen once. The clonotype was recovered from a woman over 75 with active or convalescent COVID-19. The chain combines TRBV12-3 or TRBV12-4 with TRBJ1-5; D is undetermined. The source material was peripheral blood. The CDR3 sequence is CASSLRRNQPQHF. Here the CDR3 DNA reads TGTGCCAGCAGTCTACGCAGGAATCAGCCCCAGCATTTT.